This TCR beta chain stems from a study of cytomegalovirus exposure and HLA in healthy donors. Study-level background: Most genotyped donors, 81% of more than 300, had Caucasian-associated genetic ancestry. Points from the study as a whole: High specificity and sensitivity for cytomegalovirus status were reported for the classifier. Fewer N-insertions (relative to the approximately 700-donor mean) were reportedly seen in an Asian-associated ancestry cluster in a later analysis.

This PCR relied on a set of 60 Vbeta primers and 13 Jbeta primers. The protocol was immunoSEQ multiplex PCR, while the TCRdb copy is restricted to in-frame clones and leaves out a portion. The data contain some 130,000 clones, 79% of them singletons. Remarks on this clone: Its antigen is not known.

This CDR3 contains 15 residues. Germline CDR1 SGHRS, CDR2 YFSETQ. V shed 1 base and J shed 0 bases, with 9 bases lying between them. Input material: PBMCs. The receptor was isolated from a man between 35 and 55 years old in good health and CMV-seropositive. The chain recombines TRBV5-1 with TRBJ2-3, with a possible D match to TRBD2 (6 bases). The CDR3: CASSLSRGSTDTQYF. The DNA of the CDR3 is TGCGCCAGCAGCTTGTCCCGGGGGAGCACAGATACGCAGTATTTT.